The next 23 T cell receptor beta chains were all read from a single sample in a study of T cell repertoires in aging, cancer and after chemotherapy. Amplification of TCR beta used genomic DNA extracted from peripheral blood. TRB rearrangements spanning V, D and J were amplified using mixed TRB-A/B primers. TCRdb re-called the multiplex PCR reads with MiXCR, one entry per CDR3 protein. The profile covers about 770 distinct CDR3 sequences, with about 90% appearing a single time and 6% to 8% taken by the ten largest. The sample was blood. All receptors come from a human donor with a solid tumor.

The chain is built from TRBV7-2 and TRBJ2-3; possibly TRBD2 for D (5 bases). CDR1 and CDR2 from the germline V gene are SGHTA and FQGNSA. The CDR3 sequence is 14 residues long. The germline V and J ends were trimmed by 1 base and 2 bases, with 7 bases remaining between them. The CDR3 loop reads CASSLGGFTDTQYF. The CDR3 DNA follows: TGTGCCAGCAGCTTAGGAGGGTTCACAGATACGCAGTATTTT.

The J gene is TRBJ1-1, the V gene TRBV12-3 or TRBV12-4; D is ambiguous. This CDR3 is 12 amino acids long. The germline V and J ends were trimmed by 5 bases and 7 bases, with 11 bases remaining between them. The CDR3 region has the DNA TGTGCCAGCAGTCTAGGTTCCGGTGAAGCTTTCTTT. Amino acid sequence: CASSLGSGEAFF.

This clonotype appeared a single time. The chain links TRBV6-1 to TRBJ2-7; TRBD1 matches 7 bases. The length of the CDR3 is 14 residues. CDR1 is MNHNS and CDR2 is SASEGT in the germline V gene. After removal of 6 bases from V and 2 bases from J, the junction contained 7 bases not matched to a gene. In DNA, the CDR3 is TGTGCCAGCAGAGGACAGGAACAAGCCTACGAGCAGTACTTC. Encoded protein: CASRGQEQAYEQYF.

This clonotype was picked up one time. The gene calls are TRBV19 and TRBJ1-6; no clear D gene. V shed 7 bases and J shed 6 bases, with 19 bases lying between them. The CDR3 consists of 16 residues. Germline V gives CDR1 LNHDA, CDR2 SQIVND (reference sequence). In DNA form, the CDR3 reads TGTGCCAGTACCTCAAAGACGGACTCATTTAATTCACCCCTCCACTTT. Translating it yields CASTSKTDSFNSPLHF.

The rearrangement links TRBV7-2 to TRBJ1-2; D remains unclear. V shed 1 base and J shed 7 bases, with 13 bases lying between them. CDR3 length: 14 amino acids. CDR1 is SGHTA, CDR2 FQGNSA, per germline. Here the CDR3 reads CASSLGLGPSGYTF. The CDR3 coding sequence is TGTGCCAGCAGCTTAGGATTGGGTCCGAGTGGCTACACCTTC.

This sequence joins TRBV4-2 and TRBJ2-5; TRBD2 agrees at 9 bases. The CDR3 is 18 amino acids. With 4 bases clipped from V and 1 base from J, the junction kept 13 bases outside the gene matches. In germline, CDR1 is LGHNA, CDR2 YNFKEQ. CDR3 bases: TGTGCCAGCAGCCTTGGTGCGATAGCGGGGGCCCGCCAAGAGACCCAGTACTTC. Encoded protein: CASSLGAIAGARQETQYF.

The rearrangement links TRBV7-2 to TRBJ1-2; D is perhaps TRBD1 (5 bases). Germline CDR1 SGHTA, CDR2 FQGNSA. The germline V and J ends were trimmed by 3 bases and 5 bases, with 13 bases remaining between them. This CDR3 has 14 residues. The CDR3 here is CASSFQGDGYGYTF. CDR3 nucleotide sequence: TGTGCCAGCAGCTTTCAGGGTGATGGGTATGGCTACACCTTC.

The chain recombines TRBV20-1 with TRBJ1-1; maybe TRBD1 (5 bases). CDR3 length: 15 residues. V was clipped by 4 bases and J by 8 bases, with 23 bases between them. Germline loops: CDR1 DFQATT, CDR2 SNEGSKA (reference sequence). The CDR3, as DNA: TGCAGTGCTACCTTCTACAGAGGAGGGGTTGTGGAAGCTTTCTTT. Protein product: CSATFYRGGVVEAFF.

The chain links TRBV29-1 to TRBJ2-3; D not resolved. V lost 3 bases and J 5 bases, leaving 15 bases between the germline ends. This CDR3 contains 14 residues. Germline lookup yields CDR1 SQVTM and CDR2 ANQGSEA. The DNA of the CDR3 is TGCAGCGTTGATACGGGCGGCGATCGAGATACGCAGTATTTT. It yields the protein CSVDTGGDRDTQYF.

The rearrangement uses TRBV4-2 and TRBJ1-2, with D perhaps matching TRBD1 (5 bases). Trimming removed 1 base at V and 4 bases at J, with 7 bases between. Germline CDR1 LGHNA, CDR2 YNFKEQ. The CDR3 totals 13 residues. The CDR3, as DNA: TGTGCCAGCAGCCAAGTGGGGGTCTATGGCTACACCTTC. This translates into CASSQVGVYGYTF.

This sequence joins TRBV7-2 and TRBJ2-3; TRBD1 matches 8 bases. The ends lost 5 bases at V and 3 bases at J; junction bases unmatched: 13. In germline, CDR1 is SGHTA, CDR2 FQGNSA. The CDR3 sequence is 17 residues long. CDR3 coding DNA: TGTGCCAGCAGCAGTTGGGCAGGGGGCAGTAAGACAGATACGCAGTATTTT. Its translation: CASSSWAGGSKTDTQYF. Full variable domain (outside the CDR3, taken from reference TRBV7-2 and TRBJ2-3): GAGVSQSPSNKVTEKGKDVELRCDPISGHTALYWYRQSLGQGLEFLIYFQGNSAPDKSGLPSDRFSAERTGGSVSTLTIQRTQQEDSAVYLCASSSWAGGSKTDTQYFGPGTRLTVL.

This clonotype was detected only once. This chain links TRBV6-5 with TRBJ1-1; 10 bases match TRBD1. The CDR3 consists of 13 residues. With V trimmed by 6 bases and J by 11 bases, 9 bases remained unmatched. CDR1 MNHEY and CDR2 SVGAGI come from the germline V gene. The CDR3 region has the DNA TGTGCCAGCAGCCTTGGACAGGGGGTTTATGCTTTCTTT. Its protein is CASSLGQGVYAFF.

The rearrangement uses TRBV6-5 and TRBJ1-2; 7 nucleotides agree with TRBD1. Losses at the gene ends were 5 bases for V and 4 bases for J; bases not matched to a gene: 4. Germline loops: CDR1 MNHEY, CDR2 SVGAGI. The CDR3 covers 13 residues. The CDR3 loop is CASSRDSRYGYTF. DNA for the CDR3: TGTGCCAGCAGTCGGGACAGCCGCTATGGCTACACCTTC.

V and J are TRBV2 and TRBJ2-5; D is unresolved. The CDR3 length is 11 residues. Per the germline V gene, CDR1 is SNHLY and CDR2 is FYNNEI. Trimming removed 5 bases from V and 0 bases from J, with 1 base in between. In DNA form, the CDR3 reads TGTGCCAGCAGTTACCAAGAGACCCAGTACTTC. It specifies CASSYQETQYF.

The chain is built from TRBV6-1 and TRBJ2-1; 7 bases agree with TRBD1. The CDR3 totals 14 residues. J gave up 8 bases and V 5 bases, and 9 bases lay outside the gene matches. Germline V lookup: CDR1 MNHNS, CDR2 SASEGT. CDR3 protein: CASSTRQGRDEQFF. DNA for the CDR3: TGTGCCAGCAGTACACGACAGGGACGGGATGAGCAGTTCTTC.

This clonotype came up once. The chain uses TRBV6-2 or TRBV6-3 and TRBJ2-3; TRBD2 matches 11 bases. The germline CDR1 and CDR2 sequences are MNHEY and SVGEGT. The CDR3 length is 17 residues. Trimming removed 6 bases from V and 5 bases from J; junction bases left unmatched: 13. This CDR3 is CASRPHSGGAVGDTQYF. The CDR3 nucleotides are TGTGCCAGCAGACCCCATAGCGGGGGGGCAGTAGGAGATACGCAGTATTTT.

J is TRBJ1-6 and V is TRBV18; D is ambiguous. V was shortened by 8 bases and J by 7 bases, with 12 bases between the two germline ends. CDR3 length equals 13 residues. From germline, CDR1 is KGHSH and CDR2 LQKENI. CDR3 bases: TGTGCCAGCCAAGGAGGCTTGAATTCACCCCTCCACTTT. Encoded protein: CASQGGLNSPLHF.

V usage is TRBV6-5 and J usage is TRBJ1-5; D is undetermined. The CDR3 runs 14 residues. Trimming removed 0 bases at V and 10 bases at J, with 13 bases between. Germline V gives CDR1 MNHEY, CDR2 SVGAGI. The CDR3 bases are TGTGCCAGCAGTTACTCGTCGGCTCGCCAACCCCAGCATTTT. It specifies CASSYSSARQPQHF.

J is TRBJ2-2 and V is TRBV30; no definite D call. The CDR3 extends over 13 amino acids. Germline V gene sequence: CDR1 GTSNPN, CDR2 SVGIG (reference sequence). Deletions cut 4 bases from V and 5 bases from J, with 11 bases between. CDR3 residues: CAWKLIGTGELFF. The CDR3 DNA sequence: TGTGCCTGGAAGTTGATAGGAACCGGGGAGCTGTTTTTT.

This chain links TRBV6-1 with TRBJ2-7; 10 bases are shared with TRBD1. Germline V CDR1 and CDR2: MNHNS, SASEGT. The V and J ends lost 6 bases and 1 base, in that order; junction bases with no gene match: 0. This CDR3 spans 13 amino acids. CDR3 bases: TGTGCCAGCAGGGGACAGGGGTCCTACGAGCAGTACTTC. This translates into CASRGQGSYEQYF.

This clonotype was counted a few times. The chain recombines TRBV7-2 with TRBJ2-5, with 7 bases that match TRBD2. The ends lost 3 bases at V and 5 bases at J; junction bases unmatched: 6. The CDR3 runs 14 residues. Germline CDR1 and CDR2: SGHTA and FQGNSA. The CDR3 bases are TGTGCCAGCAGCTTGACTAGCCGGGGGGAGACCCAGTACTTC. It encodes CASSLTSRGETQYF.

The rearrangement links TRBV7-8 to TRBJ2-3, with D maybe TRBD2 (6 bases). V was trimmed by 5 bases and J by 2 bases, leaving 11 bases between them. This CDR3 contains 14 residues. CDR1 is SGHVS and CDR2 is FQNEAQ in the germline V gene. The CDR3 DNA reads TGTGCCAGCAGCCCTGGGACTTACACAGATACGCAGTATTTT. Translation gives CASSPGTYTDTQYF.

There are a few counts of this clonotype. The rearrangement links TRBV19 to TRBJ1-2; D unresolved. Germline CDR1 reads LNHDA; CDR2 reads SQIVND (reference sequence). CDR3 length: 14 residues. V gave up 6 bases and J gave up 0 bases, with 11 bases separating them. For the CDR3, the DNA is TGTGCCAGTAGCCAAAGGACTTCTAACTATGGCTACACCTTC. Encoded protein: CASSQRTSNYGYTF.